This TCR beta chain was captured in a study of cytomegalovirus exposure and HLA in healthy donors listed by TCRdb under 2017. A note on the overall study: In an earlier analysis of approximately 500 of the donors, 276 Gb of sequence data and 90 million to 130 million unique TCR beta sequences from 180 million or so T cells were reported. Approximately 330 gigabases of sequencing data and around 88 million unique TCR sequences made up an early release that covered several hundred HLA-typed donors. Of the roughly 400 genotyped donors, 81% fell in the genetic ancestry cluster associated with self-reported Caucasian donors. The study aimed to test whether cataloging public T cell receptors could reveal signatures of past pathogen exposure. The study profiled the T cell repertoires of under 850 subjects by immunosequencing and related them to cytomegalovirus serostatus. Along with the roughly 700-subject first cohort, a separate validation cohort of 120 different subjects was used. To predict cytomegalovirus infection status, the study brought together high-throughput TCR immunosequencing, statistical association of individual TCRs with disease status, and machine learning. To study patterns of TCR occurrence, a later analysis re-analyzed previously published TCR beta repertoires from 700 or so donors and added high-resolution HLA genotyping. The later analysis used no new phenotypic data to find candidate immune exposures, relying instead on TCR beta sequences and their occurrence across donors. In an earlier analysis of 550 to 700 of the donors, high-throughput TCR beta sequencing was used to judge whether each TCR beta V gene segment behaved as functional or pseudogenic. Donor age, sex, ethnicity and CMV serostatus were compiled together with the repertoire data. A later genetic analysis took genome-wide SNP genotypes for about three fifths of the 666 donors and used that subset as a discovery cohort. Every repertoire in the discovery cohort had been generated on one and the same sequencing platform. Class I and class II HLA loci were covered by the typing at four-digit resolution. The number of donors typed differed by locus, with about 629-630 for A, B, C, DRB1 and DQB1, 522 for DQA1, some 570 for DPA1, and around 430 for DPB1. Roughly five DR-DQ haplotypes were treated as single units for association and clustering because of strong linkage in the cohort. Among around 400 genotyped donors of the cohort, an average of around 240,000 unique TCR beta nucleotide sequences was sequenced per donor, of which about 19% were non-productive. Points the paper makes about the study in general: A few of the identified cytomegalovirus-associated TCR beta chains were confirmed in vitro to be specific for cytomegalovirus antigens. The sequencing pipeline was judged likely to have produced a cluster of highly shared sequence variants as a technical artifact. Several of the top co-occurrence clusters appeared to be linked to parvovirus B19, influenza, CMV and Epstein-Barr virus, according to a later analysis. Correlated functional status among segregating V segments might reflect linkage disequilibrium, but an unknown experimental factor could not be ruled out. The only immune exposure information available for the cohort was CMV serostatus. Most TCR sequences were seen in very few donors, while some public TCRs were found in many individuals. In a later analysis, around 15,000 TCR beta sequences were associated with specific HLA alleles at a false discovery rate of 0.05. In a later analysis, the rate of TCR association differed among HLA loci, with DRB1 alleles having the most associated TCRs and HLA-C alleles having the fewest. In a later analysis, HLA-associated TCR beta chains were found to be more clonally expanded and to have lower generation probabilities than equally common non-associated chains. The presence/absence analyses assumed that sequencing depth was roughly uniform across donors, and that assumption may not be true. The study gave a list of under 200 TCR beta chains associated with cytomegalovirus. In a later analysis, most CMV-associated TCR beta chains were found to appear HLA-restricted, with HLA associations seemingly driven largely by CMV exposure. Cytomegalovirus status was reported to be diagnosed by the classifier with high specificity and sensitivity in both the original and validation cohorts. According to the authors, the approach could potentially be generalized to other disease states and immunological phenotypes. A further reported finding was that TCR beta sequences accurately predicted the HLA-A and HLA-B alleles for most subjects in the first cohort. A later genetic analysis associated a missense DCLRE1C variant with V-gene and J-gene trimming of TCR beta chains, and an independent cohort replicated the association. The cohort was sequenced for TCR beta chains only, and without alpha or paired-chain data the features that could be detected were limited. Because counts were too low, about 18 rarely observed V segments, including chromosome 9 orphons, were excluded from the earlier analysis of around 590 of the donors. When HLA alleles, especially DR and DQ, strongly co-occurred, attributing TCR associations to individual alleles was difficult. HLA typing was unavailable for some donors at each locus, so association tests used only the typed subset. An earlier analysis of approximately 500 of the donors showed that most TCR beta V segments appeared in productive rearrangements either about 87% or about 30% of the time, which broadly matched IMGT annotations. A later genetic analysis reported fewer N-insertions in productive TCRs among donors in an Asian-associated ancestry cluster than the approximately 700-donor mean. Some IMGT-functional V segments, including TRBV6-2 and TRBV6-3, could not be distinguished by the 87-base-pair reads and were therefore excluded.

To prepare the library, the immunoSEQ multiplex PCR assay was applied. The multiplex PCR relied on a mix of 60 forward primers for TCR Vbeta segments and 13 reverse primers for TCR Jbeta segments. A multiplex PCR assay on genomic DNA amplified the CDR3 region of rearranged TCR beta genes. Amplified TCR beta libraries were sequenced as 87-base-pair reads on the Illumina HiSeq System. Per the authors' processing: A later analysis counted approximately 76 million unique TCR beta chains across the 600 to 850 repertoires, and roughly 9.9 million of these chains were shared by at least two donors. To remove PCR and sequencing errors, raw reads were error-corrected and collapsed into unique sequences using a nearest-neighbor algorithm that merged closely related sequences. To assign V, D and J gene segments, CDR3 sequences were aligned to IMGT reference sequences. For a sequence to be retained, at least a six-nucleotide match to both a V gene segment and a J gene segment was required. A rearrangement counted as productive if the CDR3 had no stop codons and remained in frame with V and J, and every other rearrangement counted as non-productive. CDR3 was defined by IMGT convention, running from the second conserved V-encoded cysteine to the conserved J-encoded phenylalanine. Sequences without an unambiguous match to a single V gene segment were excluded from the earlier analysis of 587 of the donors. An earlier analysis of some 610 of the donors called V segments functional above 56.7% productive rearrangements and segregating when the between-donor standard deviation exceeded 5%. A statistical classification framework was built for diagnosing cytomegalovirus status from the catalog of TCR beta chain sequences. V and J gene assignment, in a later analysis, came from comparing TCR nucleotide sequences with IMGT/GENE-DB human TR gene sequences. A later analysis assigned CDR3 sequences and most-parsimonious VDJ recombination scenarios with the TCRdist pipeline. A later analysis defined each TCR beta chain by its CDR3 amino acid sequence plus V-gene family, and excluded reads lacking a unique V-gene family. As a way to deal with suspected cross-contamination and a sequencing artifact, a later analysis dropped nearly 600 nucleotide sequences that were highly shared and had low generation probability. In a later analysis, a clonal expansion index was calculated for each public chain from normalized within-repertoire ranks of inferred template counts. A later analysis computed generation probabilities with a VDJ recombination model fitted to out-of-frame rearrangements, and checked the results against IGoR. A later analysis scored TCR-TCR, TCR-HLA and TCR-CMV co-occurrence with hypergeometric tests, applying a repertoire-size bias correction to TCR pairs. A later analysis estimated false discovery rates by permuting HLA or CMV assignments 20 times. In a later analysis, co-occurring TCRs were grouped with DBSCAN, and TCRdist sequence similarity was added when clustering was performed within HLA-allele-positive subsets. Repertoires with fewer than 30,000 or more than 120,000 public chains were left out of co-occurrence clustering, as were a handful of repertoires with anomalous nucleotide sharing. This is the immuneACCESS table as TCRdb keeps it, with only in-frame sequences that have V and J called. A part of the clones is gone; compared with another copy, unresolved V genes explain less than half, and the rest is unexplained. The V and J calls and the clone size are those of that table, but D and trimming were determined from the DNA. This sample comprises about 140,000 clones, just under 85% of them detected only once. In total, the top ten clones hold roughly 9.7% of the sample.

The CDR3 measures 14 amino acids from cysteine to phenylalanine. The CDR3 DNA has 42 bases and is translated from base 1. CDR1 and CDR2 (SGHRS, YFSETQ) derive from the germline V gene. V lost 1 base and J lost 8 bases, and the count of bases not matched to a germline gene is 7. In total, 500 to 700 healthy bone marrow donors made up the cohort. At the time of sampling, every cohort member was nominally healthy, though immune exposures that went unrecorded were likely present. The donor tested CMV seropositive, placing the donor among the roughly 270 seropositive members of the cohort. A peripheral blood sample was collected from each donor, and TCR beta sequencing was performed on peripheral blood mononuclear cells. The Qiagen DNeasy Blood Extraction Kit was used to extract genomic DNA from the blood cell samples. This clone has just a few counts. Which antigen it targets is not known. Base qualities were left out, and no much larger clone turns up one base away.

The TCR originated in a woman aged 60-75 years in good health and CMV-seropositive. The chain employs TRBV5-1 and TRBJ1-1; TRBD1 agrees with 8 junctional bases. What was sequenced was PBMCs. The nucleotide sequence reads as follows: TGCGCCAGCAGCTTGTACCAGGGGGCGAGGGAAGCTTTCTTT. This translates into CASSLYQGAREAFF. Joined to the reference TRBV5-1 and TRBJ1-1 proteins, this CDR3 gives the full variable domain: KAGVTQTPRYLIKTRGQQVTLSCSPISGHRSVSWYQQTPGQGLQFLFEYFSETQRNKGNFPGRFSGRQFSNSRSEMNVSTLELGDSALYLCASSLYQGAREAFFGQGTRLTVV.